This T cell receptor (beta chain) appears in the sequencing data of a study of T cell responses to AZD1222 COVID-19 vaccine. At the level of the study: Whether given at about 4 or about 12 weeks, second doses were pooled. Overall study findings and caveats: Baseline seropositivity occurred in only six AZD1222 recipients.

Method: immunoSEQ multiplex PCR; TCRdb's copy keeps in-frame clones and lacks some. This sample has 110,000 or so clones, with 88% found just once. CDR1 is KGHSH and CDR2 is LQKENI in the germline V gene. There are 16 residues in the CDR3. Germline trimming cut 1 base from V and 5 bases from J; bases unmatched to any gene: 10. This clone was detected only a few times. Its antigen is unknown. V usage is TRBV18 and J usage is TRBJ1-2, with 7 nucleotides matching TRBD1. The specimen was peripheral blood, collected on day 0 of AZD1222 vaccination. This receptor was identified in an adult in good health. Here the CDR3 DNA reads TGTGCCAGCTCACCACGACAGGGAGACCCGGGGTATGGCTACACCTTC. As protein: CASSPRQGDPGYGYTF.